This is a list of T cell receptor beta chains from one sample in a study of T-cell reconstitution after alpha-beta-depleted transplantation in children. TCRdb fed the PCR reads into MiXCR, producing one record per CDR3 protein. Found here are tens of thousands of distinct CDR3 sequences, around 18% of them singletons; the top ten hold less than 60%. The sample was PBMCs, mostly from graft donor cells, taken 360 days after TCRalphabeta/CD19-depleted stem cell transplant. These receptors were obtained from a male patient aged 2-10 years who had a stem cell transplant for acute lymphoblastic leukemia, so the T cells may come from the graft donor. Each CDR3 is given with its conserved first and last residue. The D gene is left open where the match is weak. Clone size, where shown, is once, few, many, or a class for clones that have expanded.

abundance	d_gene	v_gene	j_gene	CDR3aa	CDR3nt
NA	TRBD1	TRBV29-1	TRBJ1-1	CSVRTGDTEAFF	TGCAGCGTCCGGACAGGAGACACTGAAGCTTTCTTT
few	TRBD2	TRBV20-1	TRBJ2-1	CSARQREGQNEQFF	TGCAGTGCTAGGCAGCGGGAGGGCCAGAATGAGCAGTTCTTC
NA	TRBD2	TRBV28	TRBJ2-5	CASSLGLAGALETQYF	TGTGCCAGCAGTTTAGGTCTAGCGGGAGCCTTGGAGACCCAGTACTTC
NA	TRBD2	TRBV11-1	TRBJ2-1	CASSLRATSGERDYNEQFF	TGTGCCAGCAGCTTACGTGCGACTAGCGGGGAAAGGGACTACAATGAGCAGTTCTTC
many	NA	TRBV12-3/TRBV12-4	TRBJ2-5	CASTPWGSASLETQYF	TGTGCCAGCACTCCATGGGGTAGCGCAAGCCTGGAGACCCAGTACTTC
NA	NA	TRBV9	TRBJ2-2	CASSVVGNTGELFF	TGTGCCAGCAGCGTAGTAGGGAACACCGGGGAGCTGTTTTTT
few	TRBD2	TRBV7-9	TRBJ2-1	CASRAGAGYNEQFF	TGTGCCAGCAGGGCGGGAGCGGGTTACAATGAGCAGTTCTTC
medium-sized	TRBD1	TRBV12-3/TRBV12-4	TRBJ2-7	CASSLTGGWYEQYF	TGTGCCAGCAGTTTGACAGGGGGCTGGTACGAGCAGTACTTC
NA	NA	TRBV7-9	TRBJ2-5	CASSLGLRAGRSETQYF	TGTGCCAGCAGCTTAGGGCTGCGGGCAGGCCGTAGTGAGACCCAGTACTTC
many	NA	TRBV24-1	TRBJ2-2	CATSDCPEGIGELFF	TGTGCCACCAGTGATTGTCCGGAGGGGATCGGGGAGCTGTTTTTT
few	NA	TRBV9	TRBJ1-1	CASSAYKNTEAFF	TGTGCCAGCAGCGCCTACAAGAACACTGAAGCTTTCTTT
few	TRBD2	TRBV12-3/TRBV12-4	TRBJ2-7	CASKLAGGSYEQYF	TGTGCCAGCAAACTAGCGGGAGGGTCCTACGAGCAGTACTTC
few	NA	TRBV14	TRBJ1-2	CASSQAPSGYTF	TGTGCCAGCAGCCAAGCCCCTAGTGGCTACACCTTC
once	NA	TRBV11-3	TRBJ2-2	CASSPRIGELFF	TGTGCCAGCAGCCCTAGGATCGGGGAGCTGTTTTTT
NA	NA	TRBV25-1	TRBJ1-2	CASSDYGDARYGYTF	TGTGCCAGCAGTGATTACGGGGACGCTCGCTATGGCTACACCTTC
NA	TRBD1	TRBV20-1	TRBJ1-5	CSAQPTGGVNQPQHF	TGCAGTGCCCAACCGACAGGGGGGGTCAATCAGCCCCAGCATTTT
few	TRBD2	TRBV7-9	TRBJ2-2	CASSPKVRLAGGGNTGELFF	TGTGCCAGCAGCCCGAAAGTGCGTCTCGCGGGAGGGGGGAACACCGGGGAGCTGTTTTTT
NA	TRBD1	TRBV4-2	TRBJ2-3	CASSLRQGDTQYF	TGTGCCAGCAGCCTCCGACAGGGCGATACGCAGTATTTT
NA	TRBD2	TRBV5-1	TRBJ2-1	CASSLKQGGSGDEQFF	TGCGCCAGCAGCTTGAAGCAGGGCGGGAGTGGAGATGAGCAGTTCTTC